The sequence of this TCR beta chain was determined in a study of cytomegalovirus exposure and HLA in healthy donors. Germline V gives CDR1 MNHNS, CDR2 SASEGT. V shed 2 bases and J 4 bases; nucleotides not matched to a gene: 8. The CDR3 extends over 16 amino acids. This clone was seen a single time. Sequencing used immunoSEQ multiplex PCR; TCRdb keeps in-frame clones, though not all of them. The repertoire holds approximately 150,000 clones, with around 87% as singletons. The sequencing input was PBMCs. The chain couples TRBV6-1 to TRBJ2-3; 8 bases are shared with TRBD2. This sequence was found in a man aged 18-30 years in good health and CMV-seropositive. CDR3 in amino acids: CASSESSGKYADTQYF. CDR3 nucleotides: TGTGCCAGCAGTGAAAGTAGCGGGAAATACGCAGATACGCAGTATTTT.